This TCR beta chain was recorded in a study of T cell repertoires in ileal Crohn's disease. There are 15 residues in the CDR3. V dropped 2 bases and J dropped 0 bases, with 8 bases sitting between them. The germline CDR1 and CDR2 sequences are SGHRS and YFSETQ. Repertoires were generated with immunoSEQ multiplex PCR, while TCRdb's copy carries only in-frame clones and drops some. The sample records 15,000 to 20,000 clones, about 92% being singletons. The V gene is TRBV5-1, the J gene TRBJ1-4; D is unclear. Sample: ileal tissue. The origin of this receptor is an adult with Crohn's disease. CDR3 bases: TGCGCCAGCAGCTTCAGATCTGCAACTAATGAAAAACTGTTTTTT. This encodes CASSFRSATNEKLFF.